This T cell receptor beta chain was sequenced for a study of technical replicates of blood from a handful of donors. This clone was detected once. Generated by immunoSEQ multiplex PCR, the TCRdb table keeps only in-frame clones and is missing some. This sample has tens of thousands of clones, with 90% to 95% found just once. The source is a human donor in good health. The sample comprised T cells isolated from PBMCs.

The CDR3 protein is CASSFSSRLAGVGETQYF. CDR3 in DNA: TGTGCCAGCAGCTTCTCTTCCCGGTTAGCGGGAGTTGGAGAGACCCAGTACTTC. This sequence joins TRBV7-9 and TRBJ2-5; 9 bases are a match to TRBD2. The V segment lost 3 bases and the J segment 4 bases; nucleotides outside the gene matches: 15. CDR1 SEHNR and CDR2 FQNEAQ come from the germline V gene (reference sequence). There are 18 residues in the CDR3.